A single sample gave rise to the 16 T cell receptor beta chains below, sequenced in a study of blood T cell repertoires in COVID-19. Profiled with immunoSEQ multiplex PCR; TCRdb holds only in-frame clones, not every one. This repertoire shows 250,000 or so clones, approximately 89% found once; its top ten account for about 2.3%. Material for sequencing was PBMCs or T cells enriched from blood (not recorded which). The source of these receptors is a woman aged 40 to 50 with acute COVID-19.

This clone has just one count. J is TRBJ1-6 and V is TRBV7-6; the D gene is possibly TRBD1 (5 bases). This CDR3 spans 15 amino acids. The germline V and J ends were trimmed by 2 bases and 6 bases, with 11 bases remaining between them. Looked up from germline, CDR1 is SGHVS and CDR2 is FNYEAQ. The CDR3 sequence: CASSLQGLSNSPLHF. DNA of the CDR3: TGTGCCAGCAGCTTACAGGGTCTGAGTAATTCACCCCTCCACTTT.

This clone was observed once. The CDR3 region is CASTRTGEANYGYTF. CDR3 coding DNA: TGTGCCAGCACAAGGACAGGAGAAGCTAACTATGGCTACACCTTC. The rearrangement links TRBV14 to TRBJ1-2, with TRBD1 matching 7 bases. Trimming took 7 bases from V and 0 from J; bases not matched to a gene: 8. Germline V gene sequence: CDR1 SGHDN, CDR2 FVKESK. This CDR3 comprises 15 residues. The entire variable domain, with the rest obtained from reference TRBV14 and TRBJ1-2, is as follows: EAGVTQFPSHSVIEKGQTVTLRCDPISGHDNLYWYRRVMGKEIKFLLHFVKESKQDESGMPNNRFLAERTGGTYSTLKVQPAELEDSGVYFCASTRTGEANYGYTFGSGTRLTVV.

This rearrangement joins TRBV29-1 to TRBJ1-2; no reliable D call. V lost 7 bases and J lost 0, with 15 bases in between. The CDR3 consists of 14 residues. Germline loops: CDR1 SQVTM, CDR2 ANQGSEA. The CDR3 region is CSADAGITNYGYTF. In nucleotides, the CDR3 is TGCAGCGCCGATGCCGGGATCACTAACTATGGCTACACCTTC.

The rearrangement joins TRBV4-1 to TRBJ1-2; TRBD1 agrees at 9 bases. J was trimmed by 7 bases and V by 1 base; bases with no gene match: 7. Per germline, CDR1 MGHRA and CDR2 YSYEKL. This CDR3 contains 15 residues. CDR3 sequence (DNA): TGCGCCAGCAGCCAAGGGGGACAGGGAGTGGGTGGCTACACCTTC. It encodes CASSQGGQGVGGYTF.

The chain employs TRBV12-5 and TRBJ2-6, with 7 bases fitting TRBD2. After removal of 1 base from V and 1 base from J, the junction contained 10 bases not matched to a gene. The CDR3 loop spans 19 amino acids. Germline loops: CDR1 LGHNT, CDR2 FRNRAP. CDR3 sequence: CASGLGRGTVLSGANVLTF. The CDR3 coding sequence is TGTGCTAGTGGTTTGGGGCGGGGGACGGTGCTTTCTGGGGCCAACGTCCTGACTTTC.

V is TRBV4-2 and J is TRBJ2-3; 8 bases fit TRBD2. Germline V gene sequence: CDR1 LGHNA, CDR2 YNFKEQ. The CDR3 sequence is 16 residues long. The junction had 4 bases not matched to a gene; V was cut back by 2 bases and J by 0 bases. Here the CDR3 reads CASSQQLAASTDTQYF. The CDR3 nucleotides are TGTGCCAGCAGCCAACAACTAGCGGCTAGCACAGATACGCAGTATTTT.

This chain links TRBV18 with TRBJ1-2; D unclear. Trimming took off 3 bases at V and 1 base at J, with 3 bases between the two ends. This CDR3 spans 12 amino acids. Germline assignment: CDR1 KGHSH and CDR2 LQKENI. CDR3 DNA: TGTGCCAGCTCACCCAATAACTATGGCTACACCTTC. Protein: CASSPNNYGYTF.

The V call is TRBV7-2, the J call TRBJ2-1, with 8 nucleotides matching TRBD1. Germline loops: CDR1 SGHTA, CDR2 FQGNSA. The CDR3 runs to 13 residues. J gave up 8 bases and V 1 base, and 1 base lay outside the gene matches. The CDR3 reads CASSLDRGDEQFF. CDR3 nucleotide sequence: TGTGCCAGCAGCTTAGACAGGGGGGATGAGCAGTTCTTC.

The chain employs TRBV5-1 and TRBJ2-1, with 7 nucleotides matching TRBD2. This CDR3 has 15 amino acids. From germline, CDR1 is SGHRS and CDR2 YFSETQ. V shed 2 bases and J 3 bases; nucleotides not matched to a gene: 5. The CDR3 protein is CASSFLAGDYNEQFF. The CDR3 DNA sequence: TGCGCCAGCAGCTTTCTTGCGGGGGACTACAATGAGCAGTTCTTC.

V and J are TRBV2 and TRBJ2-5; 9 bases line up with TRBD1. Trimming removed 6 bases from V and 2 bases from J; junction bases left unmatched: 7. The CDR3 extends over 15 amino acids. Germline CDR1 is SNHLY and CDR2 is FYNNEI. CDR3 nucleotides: TGTGCCAGCAGCTTCGACAGGGGGGGGCAAGAGACCCAGTACTTC. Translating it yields CASSFDRGGQETQYF.

CDR3 nucleotide sequence: TGTGCCAGCAGCCAAGCGGGGGGGGGCACAGATACGCAGTATTTT. This codes for CASSQAGGGTDTQYF. The chain combines TRBV7-2 with TRBJ2-3; 10 positions agree with TRBD2. The CDR3 consists of 15 residues. Germline V gene data show CDR1 as SGHTA and CDR2 as FQGNSA. J gave up 1 base and V 5 bases, and 3 bases lay outside the gene matches.

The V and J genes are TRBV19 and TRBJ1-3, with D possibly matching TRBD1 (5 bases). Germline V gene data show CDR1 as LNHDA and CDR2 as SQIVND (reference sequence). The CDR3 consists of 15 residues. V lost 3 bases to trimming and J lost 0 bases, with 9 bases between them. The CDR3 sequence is CASSIGGPSGNTIYF. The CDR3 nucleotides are TGTGCCAGTAGTATCGGGGGTCCCTCTGGAAACACCATATATTTT. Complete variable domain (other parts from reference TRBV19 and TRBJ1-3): DGGITQSPKYLFRKEGQNVTLSCEQNLNHDAMYWYRQDPGQGLRLIYYSQIVNDFQKGDIAEGYSVSREKKESFPLTVTSAQKNPTAFYLCASSIGGPSGNTIYFGEGSWLTVV.

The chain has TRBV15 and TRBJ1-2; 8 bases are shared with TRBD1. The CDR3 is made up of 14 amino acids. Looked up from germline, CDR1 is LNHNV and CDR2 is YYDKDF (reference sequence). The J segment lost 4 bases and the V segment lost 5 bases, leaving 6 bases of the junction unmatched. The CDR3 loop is CATSPTGEFYGYTF. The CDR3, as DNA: TGTGCCACCAGCCCGACAGGGGAATTCTATGGCTACACCTTC.

The CDR3 protein is CASSQDRGTASTDTQYF. CDR3 bases: TGTGCCAGCAGCCAAGATCGGGGGACAGCTAGCACAGATACGCAGTATTTT. This sequence joins TRBV14 and TRBJ2-3; tentative D call: TRBD1 (7 bases). The V gene lost 0 bases and the J gene lost 0 bases, with 13 bases spanning the gap. CDR1 SGHDN and CDR2 FVKESK come from the germline V gene. This CDR3 is 17 amino acids long.

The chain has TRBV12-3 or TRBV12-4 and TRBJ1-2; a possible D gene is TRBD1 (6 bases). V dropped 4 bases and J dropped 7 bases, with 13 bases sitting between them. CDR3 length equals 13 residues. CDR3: CASSSDSLTGYTF. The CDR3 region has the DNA TGTGCCAGCAGTTCGGACAGTTTGACTGGCTACACCTTC.

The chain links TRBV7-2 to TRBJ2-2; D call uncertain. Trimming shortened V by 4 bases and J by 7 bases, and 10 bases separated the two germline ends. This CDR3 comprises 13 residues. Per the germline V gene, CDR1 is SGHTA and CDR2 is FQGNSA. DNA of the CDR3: TGTGCCAGCAGCTCTTCTAGGATCGGGGAGCTGTTTTTT. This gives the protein CASSSSRIGELFF.